This T cell receptor beta chain is drawn from a study of blood T cells in healthy people across ages. Study as a whole: Using template switching, researchers captured about one barcoded beta molecule for each two T cells.

A second roughly 7 to 11 cycle PCR used barcoded and J-beta primers. TCRdb analysed the 5' RACE reads with MiXCR anew, one entry per CDR3 protein. Of over 950,000 distinct CDR3 sequences listed, roughly half are singletons. This clonotype was observed a few times. This CDR3 is 15 amino acids long. Germline V gene data show CDR1 as KGHSH and CDR2 as LQKENI. The V gene end was trimmed by 3 bases and the J gene end by 1 base; junction bases not matched to a gene: 6. The sequenced material came from blood. The chain combines TRBV18 with TRBJ2-7; 7 bases match TRBD1. This sequence originates from a woman in her sixties in good health. This CDR3 is CASSPPRQGSYEQYF. CDR3 nucleotides: TGTGCCAGCTCACCCCCGAGACAGGGTTCCTACGAGCAGTACTTC.